This entry is about one T cell receptor beta chain. Its antigen is not yet known. No base qualities exist here, and no much larger clone lies one base off it. The TCR beta CDR3 regions were amplified from RNA transcripts. The TCR CDR3 was subjected to a first round of RT-PCR using the HTBI primer set and the Qiagen OneStep RT-PCR kit. A second multiplex PCR round built the libraries, followed by size selection and purification. Sequencing of the libraries was done on an Illumina HiSeq2000 using paired-end 100 bp reads. Under the source paper's analysis protocol: SOAPnuke was used to process the raw data, removing reads that contained adapters or uncalled bases, had a mean Phred below 15, or lacked an exact match to the constant primer or identifier. COPE v1.2.5 was used to merge high-quality paired reads, and clonotypes were defined as unique nucleotide sequences. Clonotypes were aligned to IMGT TRBV, TRBD and TRBJ reference segments using MiTCR v1.1. Only V-J combinations with frequency above 0.0001, covering 98% to 99.2% of repertoires, were analysed. The TCS score was defined as F50 (clonal expansion) divided by E x V (chaos), with BLOSUM62-based TCRdist calculated between CDR3 peptides within each V-J. Welch's t-statistics and random forest reduced roughly 500 V-J features to roughly 13, which were used in a naive Bayes classifier (R e1071). In-frame beta chains were kept once TCRdb had trimmed the public reads at Q25 with fastp and called clones with MiXCR. Identical CDR3 protein sequences are pooled into one entry, listed with their most common genes and DNA. TCRdb's processing, not the study's, gives the V and J calls here. The sample table shows approximately 690,000 distinct CDR3 sequences, and around 20% are seen once. Jointly, the top ten make up about 35% of the sample.

This sample is drawn from a study of T cells in Graves' hyperthyroidism and ophthalmopathy (dated 2019 in TCRdb). With regard to the full study: Peripheral blood was sampled at the time of initial diagnosis, prior to any treatment. Prospective prediction of ophthalmopathy was tested in an independent validation cohort of fewer than 20 hyperthyroidism patients and 17 patients who later progressed to ophthalmopathy. According to the paper, TCR Vbeta CDR3 sequencing was carried out on 120 to 150 peripheral blood samples, which came from approximately 43 ophthalmopathy, fewer than 80 hyperthyroidism and about 17 progressor patients. To identify distinguishing TCR V-J signatures, a discovery cohort of around 100 patients was used, comprising roughly 45 with Graves' ophthalmopathy and around 57 with stable Graves' hyperthyroidism. The approximately 100 discovery patients were divided at random into training and test sets in a 7:3 ratio. Thyroid tissue and blood T-cell repertoires from about six Graves' hyperthyroidism patients were also compared in the study. Following sampling, methimazole starting at 30 mg daily was given to hyperthyroidism patients, and high-dose intravenous methylprednisolone was given to ophthalmopathy patients. Study-wide findings and limitations: Ophthalmopathy was separated from stable hyperthyroidism by a 13 V-J signature model, with approximately 86% sensitivity and 81% to 83% specificity obtained in cross-validation and 80%/75% obtained in testing. No statistical method was used to fix the sample size in advance, and group allocation was not hidden from the investigators. Most expanded thyroid clonotypes (frequency above 0.001) were also detected in blood, a finding suggesting that blood repertoires may reflect thyroid immune responses. In validation, the model predicted progression to ophthalmopathy with 65% to 71% sensitivity and 72% to 75% specificity, a median of about 6.7 months before onset.

As encoded in the germline V gene, CDR1 is SGHAT while CDR2 is FQNNGV. Counted from cysteine to phenylalanine, this CDR3 has 15 amino acids. Only the CDR3 DNA stays, 45 bases, in frame from base 1. V drops 7 bases and J drops 4 bases, leaving 16 bases in between. Ophthalmopathy patients had moderately to severely active disease, Clinical Activity Score of at least 3, NOSPECS grade of at least 4, and duration under 3 months. Patients with uncontrolled infections, other autoimmune diseases, pregnancy or lactation were excluded. Diagnoses were established on the basis of clinical symptoms, serum thyroxine and TRAb, thyroid ultrasound, and orbital computed tomography. Ficoll-Paque density gradient centrifugation was used to isolate PBMCs from 10 ml of fresh peripheral blood. Total RNA was extracted with Trizol reagent, and quality was checked on an Agilent 2100 Bioanalyzer.

The chain links TRBV11-2 with TRBJ2-2; there is no confident call for the D gene. The receptor was derived from a man in his thirties or forties with Graves' ophthalmopathy. The source material was blood. The DNA sequence follows: TGTGCCAGCATTGGGCTTGGTAGGAGCACCGGGGAGCTGTTTTTT. It specifies CASIGLGRSTGELFF.